This T cell receptor (beta chain) was found in a study of cytotoxic CD8 clonotypes in ibrutinib-treated CLL. TCRdb's copy holds only in-frame clones and misses some; the assay was immunoSEQ multiplex PCR. This table has approximately 67,000 clones, 80% appearing once. CDR3 length: 16 residues. Germline CDR1 is SGDLS and CDR2 is YYNGEE. Between the trimmed V and J ends, which lost 4 bases and 9 bases, there was a span of 20 bases. This clonotype was obtained from a human donor with chronic lymphocytic leukemia. This specimen was PBMCs, taken at disease progression, from a patient treated with ibrutinib. This chain connects TRBV9 to TRBJ1-6; D is unclear. The CDR3 region has the DNA TGTGCCAGCAGCCTAGCCCCGGTGTGGGGTAGTTCACCCCTCCACTTT. This sequence encodes CASSLAPVWGSSPLHF.